Following are 27 T cell receptor beta chains from one sample sequenced in a study of tumor-infiltrating lymphocytes in primary liver carcinoma. A constant-region primer served to make TCR beta cDNA from roughly 460 ng total RNA. Three-round nested multiplex PCR performed with slightly modified ARM-PCR produced the TCR beta libraries. In the first two PCR rounds, TRBV1-TRBV30 forward primers were paired with a C-beta reverse primer, and each round lasted nine to ten cycles. TCRdb used MiXCR to reprocess the multiplex PCR reads, holding one entry per CDR3 protein. The profile shows about 210,000 distinct CDR3 sequences, about 85% of them singletons. Taking about 19-31 mg of unsorted bulk tissue, the authors co-extracted RNA and DNA. Sequencing was carried out using tumor tissue from primary liver carcinoma. These TCRs come from a man in his forties with primary liver carcinoma and hepatitis B virus infection.

The genes are TRBV5-1 and TRBJ1-1; a weak D match, TRBD1 (6 bases). V was pared by 9 bases and J by 1 base, with 22 bases between. The germline CDR1 and CDR2 sequences are SGHRS and YFSETQ. The CDR3 runs 16 residues. The CDR3 coding sequence is TGCGCCAACACGCCTAGTGGACAGAGGGCGAACACTGAAGCTTTCTTT. Its protein product is CANTPSGQRANTEAFF.

Concerning this clonotype itself: A read error may account for a junction end that differs from germline. The chain combines TRBV29-1 with TRBJ2-5; possibly TRBD1 for D (6 bases). CDR1 and CDR2 from the germline V gene are SQVTM and ANQGSEA. The CDR3 is made up of 13 amino acids. For the CDR3, the DNA is TGCAGCGGCCAGGGGATGGATTCCAAGACCCAGTATTTC. Translating gives CSGQGMDSKTQYF.

Remarks on this clonotype: At one end, the junction sequence differs from germline, possibly due to a read error. J is TRBJ1-2 and V is TRBV5-6; D ambiguous. CDR1 is SGHDT and CDR2 is YYEEEE in the germline V gene. The CDR3 loop spans 14 amino acids. The CDR3 coding sequence is TGTGCCAGCAGCTTACGGCGGCAGGACTATTGCTACACCTTC. Translating gives CASSLRRQDYCYTF. Drawing the rest from reference TRBV5-6 and TRBJ1-2, the complete variable domain is DAGVTQSPTHLIKTRGQQVTLRCSPKSGHDTVSWYQQALGQGPQFIFQYYEEEERQRGNFPDRFSGHQFPNYSSELNVNALLLGDSALYLCASSLRRQDYCYTFGSGTRLTVV.

The gene calls are TRBV6-2 or TRBV6-3 and TRBJ2-1; TRBD1 might be the D (6 bases). V lost 10 bases to trimming and J lost 3 bases, with 25 bases between them. The CDR3 extends over 17 amino acids. Germline V gene lookup returns CDR1 MNHEY and CDR2 SVGEGT. CDR3 in amino acids: CAITSSQSQGHYNEQFF. For the CDR3, the DNA is TGTGCCATCACATCATCACAGTCCCAGGGGCACTACAATGAGCAGTTCTTC.

Comments on this clonotype: This CDR3 fails to terminate in the conserved phenylalanine or tryptophan, so it likely reflects a read error. The V gene is TRBV11-3, the J gene TRBJ2-1, with D unresolved. CDR1 and CDR2 (germline): SGHNT, YENEEA. Trimming shortened V by 1 base and J by 6 bases, and 10 bases separated the two germline ends. This CDR3 region has 14 residues. The DNA of the CDR3 is TGTGCCAGCAGCTTAGGCGTCTCGGGCAATGAGCAGTTCGTC. Translated: CASSLGVSGNEQFV.

About this clonotype: The germline gene is not matched at one end of the junction; a read error may be the cause. The CDR3 loop reads CASSFNLKTGELFF. The DNA of the CDR3 is TGTGCCAGCAGCTTTAACCTAAAGACCGGGGAACTGTTTTTT. This chain joins TRBV5-5 and TRBJ2-2; a weak D match, TRBD2 (5 bases). Germline V lookup: CDR1 SGHKS, CDR2 YYEKEE (reference sequence). This CDR3 has 14 residues.

The rearrangement joins TRBV6-1 to TRBJ2-3; the D is unclear. CDR1 is MNHNS, CDR2 SASEGT, per germline. The V gene lost 1 base and the J gene lost 5 bases, with 10 bases spanning the gap. This CDR3 is 14 amino acids long. In nucleotides, the CDR3 is TGTGCCAGCAGTGAAGTGATTGCCAGAGATACGCAGTATTTT. Translating gives CASSEVIARDTQYF.

The chain is built from TRBV14 and TRBJ1-6; the D gene is possibly TRBD1 (6 bases). CDR3 length: 14 amino acids. CDR1 and CDR2 (germline): SGHDN, FVKESK. Trimming removed 5 bases at V and 17 bases at J, with 22 bases between. This chain's CDR3 is CASSYSGESSAIHF. CDR3 in DNA: TGTGCCAGCAGCTACTCAGGGGAAAGTTCAGCCATCCACTTT.

Concerning this clonotype itself: One end of the junction is discordant with germline, which a read error may explain. The chain has TRBV29-1 and TRBJ2-2; the D gene is possibly TRBD2 (5 bases). The CDR3 has 12 amino acids. Germline V gives CDR1 SQVTM, CDR2 ANQGSEA. CDR3 amino acids: CSVANSSGEPFF. DNA of the CDR3: TGCAGCGTTGCAAATAGTTCCGGGGAGCCGTTTTTT.

The chain uses TRBV6-2 or TRBV6-3 and TRBJ2-1; D possibly corresponds to TRBD2 (5 bases). There are 11 residues in the CDR3. CDR1 is MNHEY, CDR2 SVGEGT, per germline. V lost 7 bases and J lost 13, with 14 bases in between. This CDR3 reads CASTNGGYQFF. The DNA of the CDR3 is TGTGCCAGCACCAATGGAGGATATCAGTTCTTC.

This clonotype occurred a few times. The V call is TRBV28, the J call TRBJ1-3; D ambiguous. The CDR3 length is 14 residues. V gave up 6 bases and J gave up 0 bases, with 9 bases separating them. Looked up from germline, CDR1 is MDHEN and CDR2 is SYDVKM. The CDR3 coding sequence is TGTGCCAGCAGCCTGGCGGGCTCTGGAAACACCATATATTTT. It is translated as CASSLAGSGNTIYF.

Concerning this clonotype itself: The junction shows a germline mismatch at one end, possibly a read error. V is TRBV12-3 or TRBV12-4 and J is TRBJ1-2, with D perhaps matching TRBD1 (6 bases). The CDR3 has 14 amino acids. CDR3 in DNA: TGTGCCAGGAGTTTATTGCAGGGGAGTTCTGACTACACCTTC. It encodes CARSLLQGSSDYTF.

For this clonotype: Mismatch with germline at one junction end may stem from a read error. The chain has TRBV4-3 and TRBJ2-1, with D unresolved. The CDR3 loop spans 17 amino acids. Looked up from germline, CDR1 is LGHNA and CDR2 is YSLEER. CDR3 amino acids: CASSQVYQREPYNEQFF. DNA of the CDR3: TGCGCCAGCAGTCAAGTATATCAACGTGAGCCCTACAATGAGCAGTTCTTC.

With regard to this clonotype: This likely comes from a read error, as the CDR3 has no conserved phenylalanine or tryptophan at its end. This chain uses TRBV6-1 with TRBJ2-7, with D possibly matching TRBD2 (6 bases). The CDR3 is made up of 14 amino acids. Trimming pared 6 bases from V and 4 bases from J, leaving 16 bases between. CDR1 and CDR2 (germline): MNHNS, SASEGT. In DNA form, the CDR3 reads TGTGCCAGCAGCGCCGGAGGGAATAGTTACGAGCAGTACCTC. This translates into CASSAGGNSYEQYL.

To note about this clonotype: No conserved phenylalanine or tryptophan is present at the end of the CDR3, so a read error is the likely explanation. This chain joins TRBV6-1 and TRBJ2-1; TRBD2 aligns across 8 bases. The germline CDR1 and CDR2 sequences are MNHNS and SASEGT. This CDR3 comprises 16 residues. The CDR3: CSSSAIGTSFAGEQFI. In DNA form, the CDR3 reads TGTTCCAGCAGTGCCATAGGGACTAGTTTTGCGGGTGAGCAGTTCATC.

A note on this clonotype: A much larger clone sits a single nucleotide away, making a read error possible. The CDR3 reads CVSSYSDLGRRSYEQYF. CDR3 DNA: TGTGTCAGCAGTTACTCCGACTTGGGACGACGATCCTACGAGCAGTACTTC. The chain has TRBV6-2 or TRBV6-3 and TRBJ2-7; either TRBD1 or TRBD2 may fit D (5 bases each). This CDR3 spans 17 amino acids. Germline V CDR1 and CDR2: MNHEY, SVGEGT.

This chain connects TRBV29-1 to TRBJ1-2; no clear D. This CDR3 is 13 amino acids long. The germline V gene encodes CDR1 SQVTM and CDR2 ANQGSEA. CDR3 amino acids: CRVQSGGAYGYTF. CDR3 bases: TGCAGAGTCCAATCAGGAGGCGCCTATGGCTACACCTTC. The complete variable domain, with remaining parts taken from reference TRBV29-1 and TRBJ1-2, reads SAVISQKPSRDICQRGTSLTIQCQVDSQVTMMFWYRQQPGQSLTLIATANQGSEATYESGFVIDKFPISRPNLTFSTLTVSNMSPEDSSIYLCRVQSGGAYGYTFGSGTRLTVV.

With regard to this clonotype: A read error is likely, as this CDR3 ends without the conserved phenylalanine or tryptophan. The chain links TRBV6-2 or TRBV6-3 to TRBJ2-1; weak D call: TRBD2 (5 bases). The germline V gene encodes CDR1 MNHEY and CDR2 SVGEGT. CDR3 length: 14 residues. The CDR3, as DNA: TGTGACAGTACCCACGGAGGCTCCTACAATGAGCAGTTCTTA. Protein: CDSTHGGSYNEQFL.

As for this clonotype: The junction departs from germline at one end; a sequencing error may be responsible. The CDR3 loop reads CTSSLDGNSPLHF. CDR3 DNA sequence: TGTACCAGCTCATTGGATGGGAATTCACCCCTCCACTTT. The chain carries TRBV12-3 or TRBV12-4 and TRBJ1-6; no firm D call. This CDR3 is built from 13 residues.

This clonotype is medium-sized by share. CDR3 region: CSVKIPGQLQFF. The CDR3 nucleotides are TGCAGCGTTAAAATCCCGGGACAGTTGCAGTTCTTC. V is TRBV29-1 and J is TRBJ2-1, with TRBD1 matching over 7 bases. Germline CDR1 SQVTM, CDR2 ANQGSEA. The CDR3 totals 12 residues. J was trimmed by 12 bases and V by 5 bases; bases with no gene match: 10.

Details on this clonotype: Mismatch with germline at one junction end may stem from a read error. The chain joins TRBV12-3 or TRBV12-4 to TRBJ1-2, with D perhaps matching TRBD1 (5 bases). The CDR3 has 12 amino acids. In DNA form, the CDR3 reads TGTGCCACCGGGGGGGAGGGAGACGGTTACACGTTC. Its protein is CATGGEGDGYTF.

This chain links TRBV5-4 with TRBJ2-3; 7 bases match TRBD2. Germline CDR1 reads SGHNT; CDR2 reads YYREEE (reference sequence). Trimming at V came to 5 bases and at J to 5 bases, leaving 14 bases not matched to a gene. This CDR3 has 16 amino acids. The CDR3 DNA follows: TGTGCCAGCAGTTTGCTCGTGGGAGGGCCCATAGATACGCAGTATTTT. This sequence encodes CASSLLVGGPIDTQYF.

To note about this clonotype: This likely comes from a read error, as the CDR3 has no conserved phenylalanine or tryptophan at its end. The rearrangement joins TRBV10-3 to TRBJ1-1, with TRBD1 matching over 7 bases. Germline V gene data show CDR1 as ENHRY and CDR2 as SYGVKD. CDR3 size: 16 residues. This CDR3 reads CAIRGMSQGLNTEAFL. In nucleotides, the CDR3 is TGTGCCATCAGGGGGATGTCACAGGGGTTGAATACTGAAGCTTTCCTT.

Points on this clonotype: The missing conserved phenylalanine or tryptophan at the end of this CDR3 makes a read error likely. V and J are TRBV5-6 and TRBJ2-1; tentatively, D is TRBD2 (7 bases). Germline assignment: CDR1 SGHDT and CDR2 YYEEEE. This CDR3 is built from 16 residues. The CDR3 protein is CASSFKGEGRYNEQFL. CDR3 bases: TGTGCCAGCAGCTTTAAGGGGGAGGGCCGGTACAATGAACAGTTCTTA.

This clonotype has only one observation. The junction differs from germline at one of its ends, possibly a read error. J is TRBJ1-2 and V is TRBV10-3; no clear D. This CDR3 has 14 amino acids. From germline, CDR1 is ENHRY and CDR2 SYGVKD. CDR3 bases: TGTGCCATCAGTGAGTCCGGAGAGAACCATGGCTATACCTTC. Its translation: CAISESGENHGYTF.

As concerns this clonotype: As the CDR3 is not closed by the conserved phenylalanine or tryptophan, this likely results from a read error. The gene calls are TRBV12-3 or TRBV12-4 and TRBJ2-2, with D unclear. The CDR3 runs 12 residues. The ends were cut back, 3 bases at V and 6 bases at J, with 5 bases in the middle. CDR3 sequence (DNA): TGTGCCAGCAGTTTGGCCCCCGGGGAGCTGTTTTAT. It yields the protein CASSLAPGELFY.

In the case of this clonotype: The conserved final phenylalanine or tryptophan is absent from the CDR3, which likely points to a read error. The chain couples TRBV14 to TRBJ2-1; the match to TRBD1 covers 9 bases. This CDR3 spans 16 amino acids. The germline V gene has CDR1 SGHDN and CDR2 FVKESK. The CDR3, as DNA: TGTGCCAGCAGTCGTCGACAGGGGGGCCGGTTAAATGAACAGTTCATC. Translation gives CASSRRQGGRLNEQFI.